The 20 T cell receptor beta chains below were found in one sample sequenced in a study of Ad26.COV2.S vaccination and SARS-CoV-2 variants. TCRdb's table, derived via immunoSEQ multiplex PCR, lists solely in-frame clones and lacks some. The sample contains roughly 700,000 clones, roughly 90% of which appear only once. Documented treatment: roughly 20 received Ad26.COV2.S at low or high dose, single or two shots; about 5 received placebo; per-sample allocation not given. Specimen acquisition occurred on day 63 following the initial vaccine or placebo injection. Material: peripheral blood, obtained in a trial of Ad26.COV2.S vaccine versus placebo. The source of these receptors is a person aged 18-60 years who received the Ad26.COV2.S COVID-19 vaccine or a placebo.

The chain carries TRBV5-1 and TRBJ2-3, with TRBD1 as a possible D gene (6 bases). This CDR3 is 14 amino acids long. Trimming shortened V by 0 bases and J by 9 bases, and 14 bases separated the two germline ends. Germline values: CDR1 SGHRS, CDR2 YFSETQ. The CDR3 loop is CASSLGWGQETQYF. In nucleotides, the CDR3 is TGCGCCAGCAGCTTGGGATGGGGGCAGGAAACGCAGTATTTT.

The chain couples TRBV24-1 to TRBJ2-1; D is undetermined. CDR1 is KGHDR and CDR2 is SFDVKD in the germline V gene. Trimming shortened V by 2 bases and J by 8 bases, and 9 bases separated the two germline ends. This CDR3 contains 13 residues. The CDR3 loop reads CATSDWAVDEQFF. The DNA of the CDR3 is TGTGCCACCAGTGATTGGGCAGTCGATGAGCAGTTCTTC.

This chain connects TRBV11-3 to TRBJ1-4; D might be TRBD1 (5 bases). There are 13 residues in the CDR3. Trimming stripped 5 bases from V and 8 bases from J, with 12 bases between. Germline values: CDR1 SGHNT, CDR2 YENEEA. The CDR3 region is CASSPGGGEKLFF. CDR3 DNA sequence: TGTGCCAGCAGCCCGGGGGGTGGAGAAAAACTGTTTTTT.

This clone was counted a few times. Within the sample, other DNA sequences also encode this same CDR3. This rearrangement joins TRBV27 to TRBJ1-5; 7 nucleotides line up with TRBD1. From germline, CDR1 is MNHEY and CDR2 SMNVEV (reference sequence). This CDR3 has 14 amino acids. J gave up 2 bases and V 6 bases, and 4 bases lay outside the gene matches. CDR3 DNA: TGTGCCAGCAGCCCCGACAGGGGCAATCAGCCCCAGCATTTT. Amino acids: CASSPDRGNQPQHF.

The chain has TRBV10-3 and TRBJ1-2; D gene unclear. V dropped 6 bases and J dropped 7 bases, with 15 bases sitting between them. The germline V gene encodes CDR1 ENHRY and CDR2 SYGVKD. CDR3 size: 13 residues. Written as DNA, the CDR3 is TGTGCCATCAGGCGGTTCCAGGAGGGTGGCTACACCTTC. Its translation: CAIRRFQEGGYTF.

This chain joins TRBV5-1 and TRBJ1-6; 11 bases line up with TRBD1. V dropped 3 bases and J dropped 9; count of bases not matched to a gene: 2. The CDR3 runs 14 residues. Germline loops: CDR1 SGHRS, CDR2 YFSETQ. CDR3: CASSSGQGGSPLHF. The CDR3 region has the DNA TGCGCCAGCAGCTCGGGACAGGGGGGTTCACCCCTCCACTTT.

Here the CDR3 DNA reads TGTGCCAGCAGCGTAGTCCCCCAGAAGAACACTGAAGCTTTCTTT. Its translation is CASSVVPQKNTEAFF. This chain uses TRBV9 with TRBJ1-1; D unclear. There are 15 residues in the CDR3. Trimming pared 0 bases from V and 1 base from J, leaving 10 bases between. Germline-derived CDR1 and CDR2 are SGDLS and YYNGEE. Together with reference TRBV9 and TRBJ1-1, the CDR3 gives the full variable domain: DSGVTQTPKHLITATGQRVTLRCSPRSGDLSVYWYQQSLDQGLQFLIQYYNGEERAKGNILERFSAQQFPDLHSELNLSSLELGDSALYFCASSVVPQKNTEAFFGQGTRLTVV.

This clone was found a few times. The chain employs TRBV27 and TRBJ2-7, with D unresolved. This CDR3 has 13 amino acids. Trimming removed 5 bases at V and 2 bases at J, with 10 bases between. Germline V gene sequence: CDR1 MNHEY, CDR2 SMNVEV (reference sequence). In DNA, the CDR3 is TGTGCCAGCAGTGGGCACGCAACCTACGAGCAGTACTTC. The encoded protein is CASSGHATYEQYF.

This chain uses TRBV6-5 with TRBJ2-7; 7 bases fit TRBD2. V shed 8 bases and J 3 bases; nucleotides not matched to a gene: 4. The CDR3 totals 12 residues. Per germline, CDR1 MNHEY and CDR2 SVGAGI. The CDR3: CASELADYEQYF. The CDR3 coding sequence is TGTGCCAGCGAGCTAGCGGACTACGAGCAGTACTTC.

The CDR3 region has the DNA TGTGCCCTTATGTCGGGGAGCACAGATACGCAGTATTTT. It yields the protein CALMSGSTDTQYF. The chain links TRBV10-3 to TRBJ2-3; perhaps TRBD2 as D (5 bases). V lost 11 bases, J lost 0 bases, and 12 bases lay in between. Germline values: CDR1 ENHRY, CDR2 SYGVKD. This CDR3 region has 13 residues.

In DNA form, the CDR3 reads TGTGCCAGCACCCCTGGGTATTTCTCCTACAATGAGCAGTTCTTC. Amino acids: CASTPGYFSYNEQFF. The rearrangement links TRBV5-8 to TRBJ2-1, with unresolved D. Germline values: CDR1 SGHTS, CDR2 YDEGEE. The CDR3 sequence is 15 residues long. V shed 6 bases and J shed 0 bases, with 13 bases lying between them.

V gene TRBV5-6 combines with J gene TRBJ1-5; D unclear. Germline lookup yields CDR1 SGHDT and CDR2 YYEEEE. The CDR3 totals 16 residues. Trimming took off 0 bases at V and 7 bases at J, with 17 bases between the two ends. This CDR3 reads CASSLALGSIGQPQHF. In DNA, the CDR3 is TGTGCCAGCAGCTTGGCCTTAGGGTCGATCGGACAGCCCCAGCATTTT.

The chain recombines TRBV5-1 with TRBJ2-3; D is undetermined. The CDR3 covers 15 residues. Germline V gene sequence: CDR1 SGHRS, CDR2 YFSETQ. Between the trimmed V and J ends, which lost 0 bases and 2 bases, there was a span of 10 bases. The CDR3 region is CASSLAVSNTDTQYF. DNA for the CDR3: TGCGCCAGCAGCTTGGCTGTCAGCAACACAGATACGCAGTATTTT.

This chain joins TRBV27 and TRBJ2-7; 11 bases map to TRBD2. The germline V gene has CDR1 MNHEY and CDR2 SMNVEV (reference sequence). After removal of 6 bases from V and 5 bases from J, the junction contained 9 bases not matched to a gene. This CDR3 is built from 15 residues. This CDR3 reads CASSPLKLAGDEQYF. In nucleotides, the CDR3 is TGTGCCAGCAGCCCATTAAAACTAGCGGGAGACGAGCAGTACTTC.

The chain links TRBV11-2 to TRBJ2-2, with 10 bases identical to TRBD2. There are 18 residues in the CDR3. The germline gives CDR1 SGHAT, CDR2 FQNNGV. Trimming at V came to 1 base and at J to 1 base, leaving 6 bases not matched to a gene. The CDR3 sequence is CASSLVLAGGKNTGELFF. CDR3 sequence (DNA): TGTGCCAGCAGCTTAGTATTAGCGGGAGGCAAGAACACCGGGGAGCTGTTTTTT.

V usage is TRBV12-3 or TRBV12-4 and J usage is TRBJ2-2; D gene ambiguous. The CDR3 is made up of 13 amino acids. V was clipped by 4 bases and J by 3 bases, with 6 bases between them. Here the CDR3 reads CASSYGYTGELFF. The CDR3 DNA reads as TGTGCCAGCAGTTATGGCTACACCGGGGAGCTGTTTTTT.

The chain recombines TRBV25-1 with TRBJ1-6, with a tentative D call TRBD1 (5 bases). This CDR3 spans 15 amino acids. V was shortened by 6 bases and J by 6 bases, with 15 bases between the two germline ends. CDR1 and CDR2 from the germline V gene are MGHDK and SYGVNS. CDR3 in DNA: TGTGCCAGCAGGGCGGTTGGACACCCTAATTCACCCCTCCACTTT. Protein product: CASRAVGHPNSPLHF.

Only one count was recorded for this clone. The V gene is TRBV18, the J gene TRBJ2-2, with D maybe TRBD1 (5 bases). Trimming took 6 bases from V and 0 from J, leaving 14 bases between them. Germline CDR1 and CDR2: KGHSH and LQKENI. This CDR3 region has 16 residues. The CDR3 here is CASSRQIFANTGELFF. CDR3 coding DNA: TGTGCCAGCTCGCGACAGATTTTCGCGAACACCGGGGAGCTGTTTTTT.

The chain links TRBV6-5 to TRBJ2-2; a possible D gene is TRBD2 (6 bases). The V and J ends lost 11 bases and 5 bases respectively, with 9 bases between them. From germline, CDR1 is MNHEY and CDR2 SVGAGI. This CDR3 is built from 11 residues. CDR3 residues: CAHGSTGELFF. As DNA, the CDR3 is TGTGCCCACGGGAGTACCGGGGAGCTGTTTTTT.

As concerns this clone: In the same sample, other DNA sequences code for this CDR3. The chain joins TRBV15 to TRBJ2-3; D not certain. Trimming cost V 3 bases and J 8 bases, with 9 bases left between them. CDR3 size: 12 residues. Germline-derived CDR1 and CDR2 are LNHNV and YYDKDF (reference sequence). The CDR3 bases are TGTGCCACCAGCAGGGACGGCGGTACGCAGTATTTT. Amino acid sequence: CATSRDGGTQYF.